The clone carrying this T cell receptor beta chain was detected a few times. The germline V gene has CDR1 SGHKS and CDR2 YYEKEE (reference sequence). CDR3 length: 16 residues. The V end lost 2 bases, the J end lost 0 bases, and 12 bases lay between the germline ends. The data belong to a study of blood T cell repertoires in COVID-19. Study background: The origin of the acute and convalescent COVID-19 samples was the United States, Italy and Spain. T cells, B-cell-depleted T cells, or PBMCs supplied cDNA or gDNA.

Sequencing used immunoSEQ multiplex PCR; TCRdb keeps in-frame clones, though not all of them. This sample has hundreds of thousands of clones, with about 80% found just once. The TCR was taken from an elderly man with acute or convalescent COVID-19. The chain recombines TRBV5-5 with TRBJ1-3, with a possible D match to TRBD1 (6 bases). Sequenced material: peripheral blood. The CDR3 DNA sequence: TGTGCCAGCAGCTTATCTACAGGGATCTCTGGAAACACCATATATTTT. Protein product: CASSLSTGISGNTIYF.